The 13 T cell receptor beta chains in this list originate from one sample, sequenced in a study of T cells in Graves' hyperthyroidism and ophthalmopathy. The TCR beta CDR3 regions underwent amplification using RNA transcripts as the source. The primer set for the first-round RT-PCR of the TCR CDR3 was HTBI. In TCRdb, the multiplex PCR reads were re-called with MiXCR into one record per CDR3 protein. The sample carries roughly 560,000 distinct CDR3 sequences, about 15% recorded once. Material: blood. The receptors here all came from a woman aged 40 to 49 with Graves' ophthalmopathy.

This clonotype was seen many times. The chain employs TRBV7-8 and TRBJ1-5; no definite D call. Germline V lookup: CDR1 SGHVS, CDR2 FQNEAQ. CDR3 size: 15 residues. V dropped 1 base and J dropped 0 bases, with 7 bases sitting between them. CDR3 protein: CASSLGLFSNQPQHF. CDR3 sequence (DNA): TGTGCCAGCAGCTTAGGACTGTTTAGCAATCAGCCCCAGCATTTT.

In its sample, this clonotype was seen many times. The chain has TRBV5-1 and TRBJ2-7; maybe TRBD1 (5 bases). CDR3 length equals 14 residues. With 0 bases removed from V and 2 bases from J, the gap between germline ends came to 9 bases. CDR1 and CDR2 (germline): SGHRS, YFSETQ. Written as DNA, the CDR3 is TGCGCCAGCAGCTTGGAGGGGTTAACCTACGAGCAGTACTTC. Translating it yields CASSLEGLTYEQYF.

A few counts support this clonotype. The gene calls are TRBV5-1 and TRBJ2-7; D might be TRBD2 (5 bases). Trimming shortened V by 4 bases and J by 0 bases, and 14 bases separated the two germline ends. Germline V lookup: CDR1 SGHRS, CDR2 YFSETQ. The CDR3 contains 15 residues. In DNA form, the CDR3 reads TGCGCCAGCAGCCCGGGGTCGTTTAGCTCCTACGAGCAGTACTTC. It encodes CASSPGSFSSYEQYF.

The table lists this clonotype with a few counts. The CDR3 reads CATSDTGTRGETQYF. In DNA form, the CDR3 reads TGTGCCACCAGTGATACCGGGACTAGAGGGGAGACCCAGTACTTC. The genes are TRBV24-1 and TRBJ2-5; TRBD2 agrees at 8 bases. J gave up 5 bases and V 3 bases, and 7 bases lay outside the gene matches. Germline values: CDR1 KGHDR, CDR2 SFDVKD. CDR3 length: 15 residues.

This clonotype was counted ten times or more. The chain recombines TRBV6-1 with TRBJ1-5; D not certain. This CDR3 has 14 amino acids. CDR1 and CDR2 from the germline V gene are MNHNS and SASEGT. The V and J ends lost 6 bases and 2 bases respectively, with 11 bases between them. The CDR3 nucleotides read TGTGCCAGCAGACTCCTCATGGGCAATCAGCCCCAGCATTTT. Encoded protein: CASRLLMGNQPQHF.

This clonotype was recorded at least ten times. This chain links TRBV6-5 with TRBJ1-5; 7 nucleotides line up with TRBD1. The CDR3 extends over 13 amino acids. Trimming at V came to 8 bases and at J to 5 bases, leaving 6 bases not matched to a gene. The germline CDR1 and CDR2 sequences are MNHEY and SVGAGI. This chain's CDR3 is CASRQGQHQPQHF. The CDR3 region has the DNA TGTGCCAGCCGACAGGGCCAGCATCAGCCCCAGCATTTT.

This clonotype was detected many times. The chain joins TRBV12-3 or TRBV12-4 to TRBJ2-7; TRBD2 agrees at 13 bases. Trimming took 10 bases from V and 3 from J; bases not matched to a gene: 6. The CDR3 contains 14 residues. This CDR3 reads CANATSGRYYEQYF. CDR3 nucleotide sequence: TGTGCCAACGCGACTAGCGGGAGGTACTACGAGCAGTACTTC.

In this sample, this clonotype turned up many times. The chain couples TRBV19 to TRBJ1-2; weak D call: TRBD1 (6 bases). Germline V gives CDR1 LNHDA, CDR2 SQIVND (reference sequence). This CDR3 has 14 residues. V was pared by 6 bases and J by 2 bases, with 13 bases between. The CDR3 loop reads CASRTPGQNYGYTF. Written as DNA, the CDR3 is TGTGCCAGTAGGACACCTGGACAGAACTATGGCTACACCTTC.

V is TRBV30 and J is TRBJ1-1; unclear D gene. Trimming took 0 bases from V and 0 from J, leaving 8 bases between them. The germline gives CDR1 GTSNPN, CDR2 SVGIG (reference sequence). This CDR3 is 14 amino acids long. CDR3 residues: CAWSVPTLNTEAFF. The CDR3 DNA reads TGTGCCTGGAGTGTCCCGACCTTGAACACTGAAGCTTTCTTT.

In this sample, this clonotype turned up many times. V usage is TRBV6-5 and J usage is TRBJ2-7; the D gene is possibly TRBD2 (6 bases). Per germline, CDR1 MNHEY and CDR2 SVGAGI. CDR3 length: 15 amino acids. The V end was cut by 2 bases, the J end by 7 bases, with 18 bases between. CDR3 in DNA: TGTGCCAGCAGTTACGGGACGGGACTTGGTTGGGAGCAGTACTTC. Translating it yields CASSYGTGLGWEQYF.

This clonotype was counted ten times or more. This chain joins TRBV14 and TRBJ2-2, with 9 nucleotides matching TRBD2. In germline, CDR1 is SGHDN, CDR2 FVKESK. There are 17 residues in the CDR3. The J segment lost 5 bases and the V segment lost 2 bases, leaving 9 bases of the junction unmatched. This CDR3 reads CASSQTIAGDNTGELFF. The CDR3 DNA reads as TGTGCCAGCAGCCAAACGATAGCGGGAGACAATACCGGGGAGCTGTTTTTT.

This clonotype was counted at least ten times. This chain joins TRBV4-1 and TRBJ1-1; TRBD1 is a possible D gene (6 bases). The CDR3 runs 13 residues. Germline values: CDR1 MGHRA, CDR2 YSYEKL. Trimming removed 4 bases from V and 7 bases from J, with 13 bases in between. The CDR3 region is CASSRQTGSEAFF. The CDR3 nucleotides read TGCGCCAGCAGCCGACAAACAGGGAGTGAAGCTTTCTTT.

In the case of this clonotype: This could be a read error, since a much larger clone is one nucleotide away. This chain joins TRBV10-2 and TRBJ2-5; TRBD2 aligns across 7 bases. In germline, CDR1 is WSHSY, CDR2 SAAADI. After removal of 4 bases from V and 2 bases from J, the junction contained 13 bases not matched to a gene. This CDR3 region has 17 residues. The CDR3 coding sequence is TGCGCCAGCAGTGCGAGTTTGGGACCAGCGGGACAAGAGACCCAGTACTTC. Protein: CASSASLGPAGQETQYF.